The clone carrying this T cell receptor (beta chain) was seen a handful of times. Its antigen is undetermined. Patients had chemo-refractory metastatic non-small-cell lung cancer and received focal radiation plus CTLA-4 blockade that used ipilimumab. The sample belongs to a study of radiotherapy plus CTLA-4 blockade in lung cancer. Study-wide background: Objective response was observed in about 19% of patients, and disease control in roughly 30%.

Study conclusions and caveats: Reports identified early blood T cell clone dynamics, with interferon-beta, as the best response predictor. Clones derived from tumor TCRs expanded in blood after radiotherapy plus ipilimumab.

The table came from immunoSEQ multiplex PCR; TCRdb's copy has only in-frame clones and leaves some out. Of some 78,000 clones detected, about 88% appear once; the ten largest clones hold over 0.85%. This receptor was taken from a human donor with non-small cell lung cancer who had stable disease on radiotherapy plus ipilimumab. The sample consisted of peripheral blood, taken from a patient treated with radiotherapy plus ipilimumab.

DNA of the CDR3: TGTGCCAGCAGCGGACAGGGGAACGAGCAGTACTTC. Encoded protein: CASSGQGNEQYF. This chain uses TRBV9 with TRBJ2-7; TRBD1 aligns across 8 bases. The CDR3 is 12 residues long. CDR1 is SGDLS, CDR2 YYNGEE, per germline. The junction had 1 base not matched to a gene; V was cut back by 3 bases and J by 5 bases.